This TCR beta chain was profiled in a study of blood T cell repertoires in COVID-19. In the authors' workflow: Estimation of nucleated cell counts relied on the amplification of reference gene primers. Repertoires were generated with immunoSEQ multiplex PCR, while TCRdb's copy carries only in-frame clones and drops some. V and J calls and clone size are as listed in that table; D and trimming were resolved from the DNA. The sample consists of about 270,000 clones, 89% of them appearing once. Trimming removed 2 bases from V and 1 base from J, with 4 bases in between. Germline V gene sequence: CDR1 SGDLS, CDR2 YYNGEE. CDR3 length: 14 amino acids. In the case of this clone: At the DNA level, this CDR3 is encoded by other sequences in the same sample as well.

The clonotype comes from a man in his forties or fifties with acute or convalescent COVID-19. The genes are TRBV9 and TRBJ2-6; unclear D gene. Sequencing used peripheral blood. The CDR3 coding sequence is TGTGCCAGCAGCGTCTCGTCTGGGGCCAACGTCCTGACTTTC. Translation gives CASSVSSGANVLTF.